Below, 19 T cell receptor beta chains from the same sample are listed, as sequenced in a study of blood T cells in healthy people across ages (dated by TCRdb to 2015 to 2017). Receptor amplification or capture employed 5' RACE. A second 7 to 11 cycle PCR used a sample-barcoded 5' primer and a J-beta primer mix. The raw public data were reprocessed by TCRdb itself: fastp quality trimming at Q25, MiXCR clonotype calling, in-frame beta chains only. Rows are unified per CDR3 protein, each entry keeping the most common DNA and genes. Across this sample there are over 1,500,000 distinct CDR3 sequences, with around 40% seen only once. The ten most abundant clones make up approximately 22% of the sample. Sequencing was carried out using blood. The receptors stem from a human donor in good health.

V usage is TRBV9 and J usage is TRBJ1-2; a weak D match, TRBD1 (5 bases). Germline CDR1 reads SGDLS; CDR2 reads YYNGEE. This CDR3 is 14 amino acids long. Trimming stripped 0 bases from V and 5 bases from J, with 11 bases between. CDR3 region: CASSVGRGTYGYTF. In DNA form, the CDR3 reads TGTGCCAGCAGCGTAGGAAGGGGAACGTATGGCTACACCTTC.

This chain connects TRBV12-3 or TRBV12-4 to TRBJ1-6; D is undetermined. Trimming shortened V by 6 bases and J by 10 bases, and 13 bases separated the two germline ends. The CDR3 consists of 13 residues. The CDR3 sequence: CASSPEPISPLHF. Here the CDR3 DNA reads TGTGCCAGCAGCCCCGAACCAATATCACCCCTCCACTTT.

J is TRBJ1-1 and V is TRBV29-1, with D perhaps matching TRBD1 (6 bases). CDR3 length: 12 amino acids. Germline assignment: CDR1 SQVTM and CDR2 ANQGSEA. The ends were cut back, 7 bases at V and 6 bases at J, with 15 bases in the middle. The CDR3 protein is CSAGQMSAEAFF. DNA for the CDR3: TGCAGCGCTGGACAGATGAGCGCTGAAGCTTTCTTT.

The chain carries TRBV20-1 and TRBJ2-3; the match to TRBD2 covers 10 bases. The CDR3 spans 17 residues. Germline lookup yields CDR1 DFQATT and CDR2 SNEGSKA (reference sequence). The ends lost 2 bases at V and 2 bases at J; junction bases unmatched: 10. The CDR3 region has the DNA TGCAGTGCTAGAAGCGGGGGGGGATCTTTATACACAGATACGCAGTATTTT. This sequence encodes CSARSGGGSLYTDTQYF.

V is TRBV6-2 or TRBV6-3 and J is TRBJ1-2, with 8 bases lining up with TRBD1. V was pared by 1 base and J by 7 bases, with 2 bases of the junction left unmatched. This CDR3 has 13 residues. The germline V gene encodes CDR1 MNHEY and CDR2 SVGEGT. The CDR3 DNA follows: TGTGCCAGCAGTTACTTTGGACAGGGTGGCTACACCTTC. Its protein product is CASSYFGQGGYTF.

This chain joins TRBV4-2 and TRBJ2-7; 8 bases fit TRBD2. Germline V gene sequence: CDR1 LGHNA, CDR2 YNFKEQ. Losses at the gene ends were 2 bases for V and 2 bases for J; bases not matched to a gene: 2. This CDR3 is built from 14 residues. CDR3: CASSQLAGTYEQYF. CDR3 sequence (DNA): TGTGCCAGCAGCCAATTAGCGGGGACCTACGAGCAGTACTTC.

This clonotype has only a few counts. The chain carries TRBV21-1 and TRBJ2-6; the DNA was not used to check the table's D call, TRBD1. TRBV21-1 is noted as a pseudogene. This CDR3 comprises 18 residues. DNA of the CDR3: TGTGCCAGCAGCAACGCAGGACAGGGAAGCTCTGGGGCCAACGTCCTGACTTTC. It specifies CASSNAGQGSSGANVLTF.

This clonotype was detected only a few times. The chain employs TRBV10-3 and TRBJ2-5; either TRBD1 or TRBD2 may supply D (6 bases each). V lost 10 bases, J lost 5 bases, and 17 bases lay in between. This CDR3 region has 13 residues. In germline, CDR1 is ENHRY, CDR2 SYGVKD. The CDR3 sequence: CATDRGLGETQYF. CDR3 bases: TGTGCCACCGATCGGGGGCTGGGGGAGACCCAGTACTTC.

This clonotype was counted many times. V and J are TRBV28 and TRBJ2-7; a weak D match, TRBD1 (6 bases). This CDR3 region has 16 residues. The V end was cut by 5 bases, the J end by 7 bases, with 24 bases between. Germline assignment: CDR1 MDHEN and CDR2 SYDVKM. The CDR3 reads CASSESTGTRLSEQYF. As DNA, the CDR3 is TGTGCCAGCAGTGAATCAACCGGGACACGGCTTAGTGAGCAGTACTTC.

The genes are TRBV10-3 and TRBJ1-4, with TRBD1 matching over 7 bases. V shed 3 bases, J shed 6 bases, and the junction held 1 base outside the gene matches. CDR1 and CDR2 from the germline V gene are ENHRY and SYGVKD. This CDR3 has 13 residues. CDR3 bases: TGTGCCATCAGTGATGGGACAGATGAAAAACTGTTTTTT. Its translation: CAISDGTDEKLFF.

This clonotype was seen only a few times. The chain couples TRBV9 to TRBJ2-1, with 10 nucleotides matching TRBD2. Germline CDR1 is SGDLS and CDR2 is YYNGEE. There are 15 residues in the CDR3. V lost 1 base, J lost 8 bases, and 6 bases stayed unmatched. CDR3 DNA: TGTGCCAGCAGCGTAACCCCAGCGGGGGGGTATGAGCAGTTCTTC. This encodes CASSVTPAGGYEQFF.

This clonotype showed up just a few times. The chain joins TRBV7-2 to TRBJ2-7, with a weak D call TRBD2 (5 bases). CDR1 SGHTA and CDR2 FQGNSA come from the germline V gene. This CDR3 has 15 amino acids. Trimming took 1 base from V and 7 from J, leaving 17 bases between them. The CDR3 sequence is CASSLGIRGSGEQYF. CDR3 sequence (DNA): TGTGCCAGCAGCTTAGGTATTCGGGGATCGGGAGAGCAGTACTTC.

The sample holds one count of this clonotype. The chain carries TRBV15 and TRBJ2-4; TRBD1 aligns across 11 bases. The germline V gene has CDR1 LNHNV and CDR2 YYDKDF (reference sequence). There are 15 residues in the CDR3. The J segment lost 13 bases and the V segment lost 5 bases, leaving 13 bases of the junction unmatched. The CDR3 bases are TGTGCCACCAGCCGCGAGGGACAGGGGGACAATGAGCAGTACTTC. Translation: CATSREGQGDNEQYF.

This clonotype was seen a few times. The chain couples TRBV20-1 to TRBJ1-2; the D gene is possibly TRBD1 (6 bases). Trimming left V 3 bases short and J 6 bases short, with 11 bases between. This CDR3 region has 12 residues. Per germline, CDR1 DFQATT and CDR2 SNEGSKA (reference sequence). CDR3: CSASRDIHGYTF. CDR3 in DNA: TGCAGTGCTAGTCGGGACATTCATGGCTACACCTTC.

This clonotype was seen a single time. The chain carries TRBV7-2 and TRBJ2-3; the D is unclear. Germline loops: CDR1 SGHTA, CDR2 FQGNSA. Trimming removed 5 bases at V and 2 bases at J, with 20 bases between. CDR3 length equals 17 residues. The CDR3 region is CASSGQSSLHFTDTQYF. In DNA form, the CDR3 reads TGTGCCAGCAGCGGCCAGTCCAGTCTTCATTTCACAGATACGCAGTATTTT.

The chain recombines TRBV10-3 with TRBJ1-6, with a weak D call TRBD1 (5 bases). The V and J ends lost 0 bases and 10 bases respectively, with 13 bases between them. The CDR3 covers 15 residues. Germline CDR1 is ENHRY and CDR2 is SYGVKD. The CDR3 sequence is CAISESVGVGSPLHF. CDR3 coding DNA: TGTGCCATCAGTGAGTCAGTAGGGGTGGGGTCACCCCTCCACTTT.

V and J are TRBV27 and TRBJ2-2; 7 bases are shared with TRBD1. With 7 bases clipped from V and 1 base from J, the junction kept 9 bases outside the gene matches. The length of the CDR3 is 16 residues. Germline assignment: CDR1 MNHEY and CDR2 SMNVEV (reference sequence). The CDR3 coding sequence is TGTGCCAGCACTTCCTGGGGACAGAAGAACACCGGGGAGCTGTTTTTT. It is translated as CASTSWGQKNTGELFF.

V and J are TRBV29-1 and TRBJ2-1; 8 positions agree with TRBD2. Germline V lookup: CDR1 SQVTM, CDR2 ANQGSEA. The CDR3 extends over 16 amino acids. V gave up 0 bases and J gave up 7 bases; unmatched junction bases: 11. The CDR3 reads CSVEERQRGPRNEQFF. DNA of the CDR3: TGCAGCGTTGAAGAGAGGCAGCGGGGGCCAAGAAATGAGCAGTTCTTC.

V usage is TRBV5-1 and J usage is TRBJ2-7; TRBD1 is a possible D gene (5 bases). Germline CDR1 and CDR2: SGHRS and YFSETQ. The CDR3 extends over 14 amino acids. The germline V and J ends were trimmed by 3 bases and 2 bases, with 12 bases remaining between them. This CDR3 reads CASSYDSTTYEQYF. CDR3 coding DNA: TGCGCCAGCAGCTACGACAGTACAACCTACGAGCAGTACTTC.